The clone carrying this TCR beta chain turned up a few times. Its target is unknown. This sample is part of a study of regulatory T cells in long-lasting Graves disease. General study results and limits: Lower TCR diversity was seen in persistent Graves' patients than in newly diagnosed ones.

The CDR3 is made up of 17 amino acids. The germline V gene has CDR1 MGHRA and CDR2 YSYEKL. Trimming removed 2 bases from V and 4 bases from J, with 20 bases in between. Time point defined: newly diagnosed GD, antithyroid drugs for less than 3 months. Extracted PBMC RNA gave rise to the TCR library. Arm-PCR of CDR3 regions and iRepertoire HTBI primers were the basis on which TCR beta libraries were built. TCRdb re-derived calls from the multiplex PCR reads in MiXCR, one entry per CDR3 protein. This table holds fewer than 500,000 distinct CDR3 sequences, 15% to 20% found once. These data also featured in a second study, about T cells in Graves' hyperthyroidism and ophthalmopathy. That work adds: Researchers found most expanded thyroid clonotypes above 0.001 in blood as well.

The chain links TRBV4-1 to TRBJ2-5; D perhaps matches TRBD1 (6 bases). This sequence was found in a man between 40 and 49 years old with Graves disease. Sample: peripheral blood mononuclear cells (PBMCs), taken at new diagnosis, from a patient treated with antithyroid drugs. The CDR3 region is CASSQHITGSPRETQYF. DNA for the CDR3: TGCGCCAGCAGCCAACACATTACAGGGTCCCCACGAGAGACCCAGTACTTC.